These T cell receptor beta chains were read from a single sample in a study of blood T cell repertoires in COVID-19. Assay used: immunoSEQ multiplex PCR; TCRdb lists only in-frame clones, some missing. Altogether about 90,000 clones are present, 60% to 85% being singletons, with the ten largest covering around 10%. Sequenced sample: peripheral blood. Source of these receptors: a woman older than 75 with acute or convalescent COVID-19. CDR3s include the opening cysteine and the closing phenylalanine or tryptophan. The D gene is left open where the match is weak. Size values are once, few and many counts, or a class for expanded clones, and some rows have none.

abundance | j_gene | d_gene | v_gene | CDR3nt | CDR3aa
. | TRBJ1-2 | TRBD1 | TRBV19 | TGTGCCAGTAGTATCGGGACAGCTTATGGCTACACCTTC | CASSIGTAYGYTF
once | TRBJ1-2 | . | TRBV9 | TGTGCCAGCAGCGTAGGGACAGCTACTAACTATGGCTACACCTTC | CASSVGTATNYGYTF
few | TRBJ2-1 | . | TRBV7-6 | TGTGCCAGCAGCTCCCCGGGAGAGAACTACAATGAGCAGTTCTTC | CASSSPGENYNEQFF
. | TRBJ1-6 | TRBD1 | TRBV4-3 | TGCGCCAGCGGCCAGACAGGGTTTGATTCACCCCTCCACTTT | CASGQTGFDSPLHF
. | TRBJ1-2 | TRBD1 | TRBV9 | TGTGCCAGCAGCGTCGATGGACAGGCCTTTGGCTACACCTTC | CASSVDGQAFGYTF
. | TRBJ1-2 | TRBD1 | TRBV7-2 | TGTGCCAGCAGCTTAGACGCAGGGGGCCGTGGCTACACCTTC | CASSLDAGGRGYTF
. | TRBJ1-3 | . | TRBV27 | TGTGCCAGCAGTGACTGGCGGGCTGGAAACACCATATATTTT | CASSDWRAGNTIYF
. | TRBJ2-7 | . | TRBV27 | TGTGCCAGCAGTCAGGACAGCCAATACGAGCAGTACTTC | CASSQDSQYEQYF
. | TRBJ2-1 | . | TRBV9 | TGTGCCAGCAGCGTAGGCGGGGGAACAGGGATTACCTACAATGAGCAGTTCTTC | CASSVGGGTGITYNEQFF
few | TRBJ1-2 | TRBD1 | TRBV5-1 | TGCGCCAGCAGGCCGAGACAGGGAAACTATGGCTACACCTTC | CASRPRQGNYGYTF
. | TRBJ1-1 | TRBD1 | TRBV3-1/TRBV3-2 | TGTGCCAGCAGCCATACTACAGGGGGCACTGAAGCTTTCTTT | CASSHTTGGTEAFF
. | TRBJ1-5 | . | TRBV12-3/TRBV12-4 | TGTGCCAGCAGTTTTGGCAGGGGTCAGCCCCAGCATTTT | CASSFGRGQPQHF
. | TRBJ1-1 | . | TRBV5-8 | TGTGCCAGCACCCTCCAGGTTGCTGAAGCTTTCTTT | CASTLQVAEAFF
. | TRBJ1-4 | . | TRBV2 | TGTGCCAGCAGTGTGGGGGGGGCCGGTGAAAAACTGTTTTTT | CASSVGGAGEKLFF
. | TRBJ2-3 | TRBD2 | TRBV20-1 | TGCAGTGCTAGGGTGAGCGGGAGGGGTTATTTT | CSARVSGRGYF
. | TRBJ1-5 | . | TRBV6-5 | TGTGCCAGCAGTACAGGGAATAGCAATCAGCCCCAGCATTTT | CASSTGNSNQPQHF
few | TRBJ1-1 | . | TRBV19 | TGTGCCAGTAGTATAGTTCGGTGGGGACAGAACACTGAAGCTTTCTTT | CASSIVRWGQNTEAFF
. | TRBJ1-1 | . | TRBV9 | TGTGCCAGCAGCGTAGTTCAGGGGAGCACTGAAGCTTTCTTT | CASSVVQGSTEAFF
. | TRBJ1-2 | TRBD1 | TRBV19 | TGTGCCAGTAGTATAGGGCAGGGGGCTTGGTATGGCTACACCTTC | CASSIGQGAWYGYTF
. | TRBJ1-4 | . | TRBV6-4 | TGTGCCAGCAGCGAACAGGGCGTGGGCGAAAAACTGTTTTTT | CASSEQGVGEKLFF
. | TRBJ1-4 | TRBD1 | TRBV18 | TGTGCCAGCTCATCGACAGGGGTTAATGAAAAACTGTTTTTT | CASSSTGVNEKLFF
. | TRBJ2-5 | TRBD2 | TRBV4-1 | TGCGCCAGCAGCCACCCGGGACTAGACAGTCAGACCCAGTACTTC | CASSHPGLDSQTQYF
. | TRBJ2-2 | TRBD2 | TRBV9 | TGTGCCAGCAGCGTAGCGGGAGGGAACACCGGGGAGCTGTTTTTT | CASSVAGGNTGELFF
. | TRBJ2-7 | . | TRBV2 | TGTGCCAGCAGCTATAGCTCCTACGAGCAGTACTTC | CASSYSSYEQYF
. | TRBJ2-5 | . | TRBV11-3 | TGTGCCAGCAGCCGTAGCGTAGAAGAGACCCAGTACTTC | CASSRSVEETQYF
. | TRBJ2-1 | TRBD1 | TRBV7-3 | TGTGCCAGCAGCAGTTCGCGGACAGGGCAGGTCTACAATGAGCAGTTCTTC | CASSSSRTGQVYNEQFF
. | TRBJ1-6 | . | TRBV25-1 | TGTGCCAGCAGTCTAACACAGAATTCACCCCTCCACTTT | CASSLTQNSPLHF
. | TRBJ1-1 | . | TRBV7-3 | TGTGCCAGCAGCTTAACGGGGCAGGATAACACTGAAGCTTTCTTT | CASSLTGQDNTEAFF
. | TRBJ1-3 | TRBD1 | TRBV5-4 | TGTGCCACCCAACAGGGGGCGGGAGGAAACACCATATATTTT | CATQQGAGGNTIYF
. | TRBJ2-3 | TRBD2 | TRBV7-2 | TGTGCCAGCAGCTTTAGCGGGCCCAGCACAGATACGCAGTATTTT | CASSFSGPSTDTQYF
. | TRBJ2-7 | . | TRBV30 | TGTGCCTGGAGCCCGGGTCCCTACGAGCAGTACTTC | CAWSPGPYEQYF
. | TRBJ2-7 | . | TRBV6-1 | TGTGCCAGCAGTGAAAACAGGGCCTACGAGCAGTACTTC | CASSENRAYEQYF
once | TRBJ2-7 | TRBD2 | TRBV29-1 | TGCAGCGTTGGAAAATCGGGAGGCGAGCAGTACTTC | CSVGKSGGEQYF
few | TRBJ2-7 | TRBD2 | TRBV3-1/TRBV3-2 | TGTGCCAGCAGCCAAGTCCGGGGGGTAAGCGAGCAGTACTTC | CASSQVRGVSEQYF
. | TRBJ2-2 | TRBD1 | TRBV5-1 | TGCGCCAGCAGCCTTACGGGACAGGCCACCGGGGAGCTGTTTTTT | CASSLTGQATGELFF
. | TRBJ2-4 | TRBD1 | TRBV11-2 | TGTGCCAGCAGCTTCCCGCCCGGACAGGGGACGAAAAACATTCAGTACTTC | CASSFPPGQGTKNIQYF
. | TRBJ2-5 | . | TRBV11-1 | TGTGCCAGCAGCTTGGAGGAGGACCTCCAAGAGACCCAGTACTTC | CASSLEEDLQETQYF
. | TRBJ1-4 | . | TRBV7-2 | TGTGCCAGCAGCTCCCTGGGGAGGGCAGAACTGTTTTTT | CASSSLGRAELFF
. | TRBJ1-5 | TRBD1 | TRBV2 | TGTGCCAGCAGTACCGGGACAGGGAGGTCCGGGGGGCCCCAGCATTTT | CASSTGTGRSGGPQHF
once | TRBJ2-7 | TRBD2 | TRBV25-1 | TGTGCCAGCAGTAGCCTAGCGGGAGCCGACTCCTACGAGCAGTACTTC | CASSSLAGADSYEQYF
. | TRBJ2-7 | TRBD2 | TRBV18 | TGTGCCAGCTCAAAGACTAGCGGGACGTCCTACGAGCAGTACTTC | CASSKTSGTSYEQYF
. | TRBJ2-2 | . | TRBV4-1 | TGCGCCAGCAGCCATCCGGGGTGGAGCGGGGAGCTGTTTTTT | CASSHPGWSGELFF